This TCR beta chain was recovered during a study of blood T cell repertoires in COVID-19. Across the whole study: The origin of the acute and convalescent COVID-19 samples was the United States, Italy and Spain. From T cells, B-cell-depleted T cells, or PBMCs came the material, which was cDNA or gDNA.

Study processing details: Amplification from reference gene primers served as the basis for estimated nucleated cell counts. Sequencing used immunoSEQ multiplex PCR; TCRdb keeps in-frame clones, though not all of them. V and J calls plus clone size are reproduced from that table; the DNA served to infer D and trimming. This table has 110,000 to 150,000 clones, 80% to 85% appearing once. The sequencing input was peripheral blood. This sequence originates from a human donor in a cohort sampled during active COVID-19.

This CDR3 reads CASSYGLGGENTEAFF. The CDR3 region has the DNA TGTGCCAGCAGTTACGGACTGGGCGGGGAGAACACTGAAGCTTTCTTT. The chain has TRBV6-5 and TRBJ1-1; no reliable D call. Trimming removed 2 bases at V and 1 base at J, with 14 bases between. Per germline, CDR1 MNHEY and CDR2 SVGAGI. The CDR3 is made up of 16 amino acids.